Sequencing of this T cell receptor (beta chain) was carried out in a study of cytotoxic CD8 clonotypes in ibrutinib-treated CLL. As for the study in general: Investigators reported some 25 partial and 2 complete responses; after median about 70 months, about 15 patients remained remitted and some 12 progressed. Overall study findings and caveats: Stable or contracted on treatment, public clonotypes were also uncommon.

With respect to this clone: No antigen is known for it.

TCRdb's copy holds only in-frame clones and misses some; the assay was immunoSEQ multiplex PCR. This table holds 130,000 or so clones, over 75% found once. CDR1 SGHTA and CDR2 FQGTGA come from the germline V gene. This CDR3 comprises 13 residues. Trimming took 8 bases from V and 4 from J, leaving 13 bases between them. The TCR was taken from a human donor with chronic lymphocytic leukemia. This chain connects TRBV7-3 to TRBJ2-3; D is uncertain. This specimen consisted of PBMCs, obtained after 24 months of ibrutinib treatment. The CDR3 reads CASSGRISDTQYF. The CDR3, as DNA: TGTGCCAGCTCAGGAAGGATCTCAGATACGCAGTATTTT.